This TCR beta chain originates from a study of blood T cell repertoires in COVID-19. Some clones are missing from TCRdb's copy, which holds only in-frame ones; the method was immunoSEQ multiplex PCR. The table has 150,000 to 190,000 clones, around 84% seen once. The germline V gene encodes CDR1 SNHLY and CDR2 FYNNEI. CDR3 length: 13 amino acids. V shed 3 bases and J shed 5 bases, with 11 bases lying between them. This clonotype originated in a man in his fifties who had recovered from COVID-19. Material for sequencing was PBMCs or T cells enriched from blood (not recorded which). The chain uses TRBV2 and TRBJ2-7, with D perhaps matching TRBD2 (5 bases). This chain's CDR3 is CASSEGDWNEQYF. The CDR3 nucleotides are TGTGCCAGCAGTGAGGGAGACTGGAACGAGCAGTACTTC.